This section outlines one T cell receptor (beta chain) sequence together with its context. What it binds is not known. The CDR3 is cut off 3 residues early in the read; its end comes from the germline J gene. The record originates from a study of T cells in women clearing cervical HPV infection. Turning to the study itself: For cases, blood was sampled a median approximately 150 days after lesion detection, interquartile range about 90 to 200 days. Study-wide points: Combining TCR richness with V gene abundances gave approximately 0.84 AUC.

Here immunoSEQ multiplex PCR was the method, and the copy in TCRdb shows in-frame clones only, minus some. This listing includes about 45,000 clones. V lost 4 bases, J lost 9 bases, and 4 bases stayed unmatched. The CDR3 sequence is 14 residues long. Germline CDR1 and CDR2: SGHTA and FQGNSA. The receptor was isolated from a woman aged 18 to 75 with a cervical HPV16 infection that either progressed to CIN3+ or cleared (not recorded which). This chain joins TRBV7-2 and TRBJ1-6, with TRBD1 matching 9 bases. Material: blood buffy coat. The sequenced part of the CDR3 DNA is TGTGCCAGCAGCTATACAGGGGGCGGTTCACCC. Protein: CASSYTGGGSP. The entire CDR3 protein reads CASSYTGGGSPLHF.